This is a list of T cell receptor beta chains from one sample in a study of a mutant IDH1 vaccine in newly diagnosed glioma. These receptors lack a known antigen. Method: immunoSEQ multiplex PCR; TCRdb's copy keeps in-frame clones and lacks some. This sample has 50,000 to 65,000 clones, with around 83% found just once. This specimen was PBMCs, taken from a glioma patient whose treatment included an IDH1 peptide vaccine. These receptor sequences come from a woman aged 50 to 60 with glioma. The CDR3 runs from the conserved cysteine through the conserved F or W. Fields, in order: J gene, D gene, CDR3 length, clone size, V gene, CDR3 protein, CDR3 DNA. The D gene is left open where the match is weak. Expanded clones get a size class; other rows say once, few or many, or leave the size out.

>TRBJ1-1|NA|17|NA|TRBV5-1
CASSLSPVRSANTEAFF
TGCGCCAGCAGCTTATCCCCTGTTAGATCTGCGAACACTGAAGCTTTCTTT
>TRBJ2-1|TRBD2|15|few|TRBV4-1
CASSHEAGVRNEQFF
TGCGCCAGCAGCCACGAAGCGGGGGTACGGAATGAGCAGTTCTTC
>TRBJ1-5|TRBD1|15|NA|TRBV4-1
CASSHHGQGDQPQHF
TGCGCCAGCAGCCACCACGGACAGGGTGATCAGCCCCAGCATTTT
>TRBJ1-6|TRBD1|12|NA|TRBV19
CASSTDRGLLHF
TGTGCCAGTAGTACAGACAGGGGGTTACTCCACTTT
>TRBJ2-3|NA|11|NA|TRBV5-1
CASRGTDTQYF
TGCGCCAGCAGGGGGACAGATACGCAGTATTTT
>TRBJ2-2|NA|14|NA|TRBV6-5
CASSFSQNTGELFF
TGTGCCAGCAGTTTTTCACAGAACACCGGGGAGCTGTTTTTT
>TRBJ2-7|NA|13|NA|TRBV7-6
CASSPGFGDQQYF
TGTGCCAGCAGCCCAGGGTTCGGGGACCAGCAGTACTTC
>TRBJ1-4|NA|15|NA|TRBV9
CASSFGRGSNEKLFF
TGTGCCAGCAGCTTCGGACGGGGATCGAATGAAAAACTGTTTTTT
>TRBJ2-7|NA|13|NA|TRBV6-5
CASMQGKHYEQYF
TGTGCCAGCATGCAGGGGAAGCACTACGAGCAGTACTTC
>TRBJ2-7|NA|12|NA|TRBV2
CASRAEAAEQYF
TGTGCCAGCAGGGCTGAAGCAGCCGAGCAGTACTTC
>TRBJ1-1|NA|16|NA|TRBV5-4
CASSLDAAGMNTEAFF
TGTGCCAGCAGCTTGGATGCGGCAGGGATGAACACTGAAGCTTTCTTT
>TRBJ1-1|TRBD1|12|NA|TRBV7-9
CASSWGQGRAFF
TGTGCCAGCAGCTGGGGACAGGGTCGGGCTTTCTTT
>TRBJ1-1|NA|12|NA|TRBV25-1
CASSDSILKAFF
TGTGCCAGCAGTGACAGCATACTTAAAGCTTTCTTT
>TRBJ1-1|NA|15|NA|TRBV27
CASSLSTGMNTEAFF
TGTGCCAGCAGTTTAAGTACAGGGATGAACACTGAAGCTTTCTTT
>TRBJ2-7|NA|13|NA|TRBV4-3
CASSPGLRYEQYF
TGCGCCAGCAGTCCGGGACTCCGTTACGAGCAGTACTTC
>TRBJ1-4|NA|16|NA|TRBV30
CAWSGGLGQPNEKLFF
TGTGCCTGGAGTGGCGGTTTAGGACAGCCTAATGAAAAACTGTTTTTT
>TRBJ2-6|NA|14|once|TRBV28
CASSSTSGANVLTF
TGTGCCAGCAGTTCCACCTCTGGGGCCAACGTCCTGACTTTC
>TRBJ1-2|NA|13|NA|TRBV19
CAATGGANYGYTF
TGTGCCGCCACCGGGGGGGCTAACTATGGCTACACCTTC
>TRBJ2-3|NA|14|NA|TRBV2
CASSYSTSTDTQYF
TGTGCCAGCAGTTACTCGACTAGCACAGATACGCAGTATTTT
>TRBJ2-5|TRBD2|16|NA|TRBV6-1
CASSESLAGGQETQYF
TGTGCCAGCAGTGAGTCCTTAGCGGGGGGCCAAGAGACCCAGTACTTC
>TRBJ2-2|TRBD2|17|NA|TRBV4-1
CASSQESERGGLRELFF
TGCGCCAGCAGCCAAGAGTCGGAGCGGGGGGGCCTAAGGGAGCTGTTTTTT
>TRBJ1-1|NA|16|NA|TRBV10-1
CASSDRVRVSNTEAFF
TGCGCCAGCAGTGATCGGGTACGGGTATCAAACACTGAAGCTTTCTTT
>TRBJ2-2|TRBD2|14|NA|TRBV2
CASRAGVLFGELFF
TGTGCCAGCAGAGCGGGGGTGCTGTTCGGGGAGCTGTTTTTT
>TRBJ2-3|NA|15|NA|TRBV9
CASSVGSVSLDTQYF
TGTGCCAGCAGCGTAGGGTCGGTCTCTTTAGATACGCAGTATTTT
>TRBJ1-1|TRBD1|15|once|TRBV5-4
CASSLGGQANTEAFF
TGTGCCAGCAGCTTGGGGGGACAGGCGAACACTGAAGCTTTCTTT
>TRBJ2-7|TRBD2|16|NA|TRBV25-1
CASSGLAGGRSYEQYF
TGTGCCAGCTCAGGACTAGCGGGGGGGCGGTCCTACGAGCAGTACTTC
>TRBJ1-3|NA|15|NA|TRBV2
CASSGRGVSGNTIYF
TGTGCCAGCAGCGGCCGGGGGGTCTCTGGAAACACCATATATTTT
>TRBJ2-1|NA|14|NA|TRBV4-1
CASAWGERASEQFF
TGCGCCAGCGCCTGGGGGGAGCGAGCTTCTGAGCAGTTCTTC
>TRBJ1-4|NA|13|NA|TRBV6-6
CASSYSGQDIPFF
TGTGCCAGCAGTTACTCTGGCCAGGACATCCCGTTTTTT
>TRBJ2-1|NA|17|NA|TRBV4-2
CASSQETSLSSYNEQFF
TGTGCCAGCAGCCAAGAGACTAGTCTAAGCTCCTACAATGAGCAGTTCTTC
>TRBJ1-4|NA|15|NA|TRBV25-1
CASSPARGRIGKLFF
TGTGCCAGCTCCCCCGCGAGGGGCAGGATCGGAAAACTGTTTTTT
>TRBJ2-7|NA|13|NA|TRBV7-2
CASSLVQSYEQYF
TGTGCCAGCAGCTTAGTGCAGTCCTACGAGCAGTACTTC
>TRBJ1-2|NA|15|NA|TRBV5-6
CASSQWEGIIYGYTF
TGTGCCAGCAGCCAGTGGGAGGGGATCATCTATGGCTACACCTTC
>TRBJ1-6|NA|16|NA|TRBV27
CASSYRVPVYNSPLHF
TGTGCCAGCAGTTACCGCGTGCCGGTATATAATTCACCCCTCCACTTT
>TRBJ2-3|NA|16|NA|TRBV4-1
CASSQDDRGFGNTQYF
TGCGCCAGCAGCCAAGATGATAGAGGGTTTGGAAATACGCAGTATTTT
>TRBJ1-1|NA|13|NA|TRBV5-6
CASSFGLNTEAFF
TGTGCCAGCAGCTTTGGGCTGAACACTGAAGCTTTCTTT
>TRBJ2-7|TRBD1|15|NA|TRBV19
CASRPLTGGKNEQYF
TGTGCCAGCCGCCCACTCACAGGGGGAAAAAACGAGCAGTACTTC
>TRBJ1-4|NA|16|NA|TRBV19
CASRPRTVSTNEKLFF
TGTGCCAGTAGACCAAGGACAGTTTCAACTAATGAAAAACTGTTTTTT
>TRBJ1-2|NA|13|NA|TRBV4-1
CASSQANEVGYTF
TGCGCCAGCAGCCAAGCGAACGAAGTTGGCTACACCTTC
>TRBJ1-1|NA|14|NA|TRBV7-2
CASSLLGSGTEAFF
TGTGCCAGCAGCTTATTAGGGAGTGGGACTGAAGCTTTCTTT
>TRBJ1-2|TRBD1|17|NA|TRBV28
CASSPMTGSRKVYGYTF
TGTGCCAGCAGCCCTATGACAGGGTCGAGGAAGGTCTATGGCTACACCTTC
>TRBJ1-5|NA|13|NA|TRBV5-5
CASSWSVNQPQHF
TGTGCCAGCAGCTGGAGTGTCAATCAGCCCCAGCATTTT
>TRBJ1-2|TRBD1|15|medium-sized|TRBV25-1
CASSDSTGLVYGYTF
TGTGCCAGCAGTGACTCGACAGGGTTGGTCTATGGCTACACCTTC
>TRBJ2-1|NA|18|NA|TRBV5-1
CASSLALGGQGLYNEQFF
TGCGCCAGCAGCTTGGCCTTGGGGGGGCAGGGGCTCTACAATGAGCAGTTCTTC
>TRBJ1-4|NA|14|once|TRBV5-4
CASSFSRVGEKLFF
TGTGCCAGCAGCTTCAGCAGGGTCGGTGAAAAACTGTTTTTT
>TRBJ1-2|TRBD1|14|few|TRBV28
CASSLGQGSYGYTF
TGTGCCAGCAGTCTCGGACAGGGGAGCTATGGCTACACCTTC
>TRBJ2-7|NA|15|NA|TRBV27
CASSVNQGVAYEQYF
TGTGCCAGCAGTGTCAATCAGGGCGTCGCATACGAGCAGTACTTC
>TRBJ2-1|TRBD2|16|NA|TRBV7-9
CASSPRGLAGDNEQFF
TGTGCCAGCAGCCCGCGGGGACTAGCGGGGGACAATGAGCAGTTCTTC
>TRBJ1-5|NA|12|NA|TRBV7-2
CASGWGGQPQHF
TGTGCCAGCGGATGGGGGGGCCAGCCCCAGCATTTT
>TRBJ1-6|NA|14|NA|TRBV19
CASSMSHGDSPLHF
TGTGCCAGTAGTATGTCCCACGGGGATTCACCCCTCCACTTT
>TRBJ2-2|NA|13|NA|TRBV7-2
CASSFRDTGELFF
TGTGCCAGCAGCTTCAGGGACACCGGGGAGCTGTTTTTT
>TRBJ1-1|NA|14|NA|TRBV7-8
CASSLGTENTEAFF
TGTGCCAGCAGCTTAGGGACGGAGAACACTGAAGCTTTCTTT
>TRBJ2-7|NA|11|NA|TRBV27
CASAGVGRQYF
TGTGCCAGCGCCGGAGTGGGGAGGCAGTACTTC
>TRBJ1-2|NA|14|NA|TRBV4-2
CASSHPGGDYGYTF
TGTGCCAGCAGCCATCCCGGGGGAGACTATGGCTACACCTTC
>TRBJ1-2|NA|15|NA|TRBV2
CASRLQDGANYGYTF
TGTGCCAGCAGATTGCAGGACGGTGCTAACTATGGCTACACCTTC